A selection of T cell receptor beta chains follows, all from one sample in a study of cytomegalovirus exposure and HLA in healthy donors. Profiled with immunoSEQ multiplex PCR; TCRdb holds only in-frame clones, not every one. The repertoire holds more than 150,000 clones, with about four fifths as singletons. Material: PBMCs. Receptors were obtained from a woman aged 50 to 60 in good health and CMV-seropositive. CDR3s include the opening cysteine and the closing phenylalanine or tryptophan. The D gene is left open where the match is weak. Rows may omit the clone size; those that give it use once, few, many or a size class.

J: TRBJ2-1; D: TRBD2; size: NA; V: TRBV9; CDR3: CASSSASGGASNEQFF; DNA: TGTGCCAGCAGCTCCGCTAGCGGGGGGGCTTCCAATGAGCAGTTCTTC
J: TRBJ2-3; D: TRBD2; size: NA; V: TRBV25-1; CDR3: CASSHLAGGKDTQYF; DNA: TGTGCCAGCAGTCATTTAGCGGGAGGGAAGGATACGCAGTATTTT
J: TRBJ2-3; D: NA; size: NA; V: TRBV9; CDR3: CASTPGSPRVPTDTQYF; DNA: TGTGCCAGCACCCCAGGATCCCCGAGGGTTCCCACAGATACGCAGTATTTT
J: TRBJ1-6; D: NA; size: NA; V: TRBV18; CDR3: CASSPAGTDSPLHF; DNA: TGTGCCAGCTCACCAGCGGGGACTGATTCACCCCTCCACTTT
J: TRBJ2-3; D: NA; size: NA; V: TRBV30; CDR3: CAWSWDSGSRDTQYF; DNA: TGTGCCTGGAGTTGGGACTCCGGGTCGAGAGATACGCAGTATTTT
J: TRBJ1-6; D: NA; size: few; V: TRBV28; CDR3: CASSLGAGSPLHF; DNA: TGTGCCAGCAGTTTAGGGGCAGGATCACCCCTCCACTTT
J: TRBJ1-2; D: TRBD1; size: NA; V: TRBV19; CDR3: CASSIESGTDYYGYTF; DNA: TGTGCCAGTAGTATCGAGTCTGGGACAGACTATTATGGCTACACCTTC
J: TRBJ2-7; D: NA; size: NA; V: TRBV11-2; CDR3: CASSKGVWEQYF; DNA: TGTGCCAGCAGCAAGGGGGTTTGGGAGCAGTACTTC
J: TRBJ2-1; D: TRBD2; size: NA; V: TRBV2; CDR3: CASNGLAGGPREQFF; DNA: TGTGCCAGCAATGGACTAGCGGGGGGGCCTCGTGAGCAGTTCTTC
J: TRBJ2-3; D: NA; size: NA; V: TRBV20-1; CDR3: CSAASGDTQYF; DNA: TGCAGTGCGGCTTCAGGAGATACGCAGTATTTT
J: TRBJ2-3; D: TRBD1; size: NA; V: TRBV27; CDR3: CASSLKGAGTDTQYF; DNA: TGTGCCAGCAGTTTAAAGGGGGCTGGCACAGATACGCAGTATTTT
J: TRBJ1-5; D: TRBD1; size: few; V: TRBV7-2; CDR3: CASSLVTGGNQPQHF; DNA: TGTGCCAGCAGCTTAGTGACAGGGGGCAATCAGCCCCAGCATTTT
J: TRBJ2-7; D: NA; size: NA; V: TRBV28; CDR3: CASRYRAYEQYF; DNA: TGTGCCAGCAGGTACAGGGCCTACGAGCAGTACTTC
J: TRBJ1-4; D: NA; size: few; V: TRBV18; CDR3: CASSPRSDEKLFF; DNA: TGTGCCAGCTCACCCAGATCAGATGAAAAACTGTTTTTT
J: TRBJ2-3; D: NA; size: once; V: TRBV7-3; CDR3: CASSLNGLTTDTQYF; DNA: TGTGCCAGCAGCTTAAACGGACTAACCACAGATACGCAGTATTTT
J: TRBJ2-3; D: TRBD1; size: once; V: TRBV6-4; CDR3: CASRKQGATDTQYF; DNA: TGTGCCAGCAGAAAACAGGGGGCGACAGATACGCAGTATTTT
J: TRBJ2-2; D: TRBD1; size: NA; V: TRBV11-3; CDR3: CTSSLRTGNTGELFF; DNA: TGTACCAGCAGCTTACGGACAGGGAACACCGGGGAGCTGTTTTTT
J: TRBJ2-4; D: TRBD2; size: NA; V: TRBV7-6; CDR3: CASSLARLAGVKNIQYF; DNA: TGTGCCAGCAGCTTAGCGAGGCTAGCGGGAGTCAAAAACATTCAGTACTTC